These T cell receptor beta chains were read from a single sample in a study of CD8+ T cells in alopecia areata. Using immunoSEQ multiplex PCR, the repertoire was profiled, and TCRdb retains in-frame clones only, with some absent. The table has about 140,000 clones, 58% seen once. The sequenced sample was CD4+ T cells sorted from blood, obtained at week 0. The receptors come from a human donor with alopecia areata. The CDR3 runs from the conserved cysteine through the conserved F or W. Fields, in order: CDR3 DNA, CDR3 protein, V gene, J gene, clone size, D gene. D genes are given only for firm matches. For some rows the clone size is stated as once, few or many, or as a class when expanded; others skip it.

CDR3nt: TGTGCCAGTAGTACCCGACGGGACACTGAAGCTTTCTTT
CDR3aa: CASSTRRDTEAFF
v_gene: TRBV19
j_gene: TRBJ1-1
abundance: NA
d_gene: NA

CDR3nt: TGCAGCGTTGCCCACAGACAGAGCATGAACACTGAAGCTTTCTTT
CDR3aa: CSVAHRQSMNTEAFF
v_gene: TRBV29-1
j_gene: TRBJ1-1
abundance: NA
d_gene: NA

CDR3nt: TGCGCCAGCAGCCCCGTGGGGACCCGAGGAAATGAGCAGTTCTTC
CDR3aa: CASSPVGTRGNEQFF
v_gene: TRBV4-3
j_gene: TRBJ2-1
abundance: NA
d_gene: NA

CDR3nt: TGTGCCAGCAGCCCCCTTTCCAGGGATGAGCCAAGCGGGCAGTACTTC
CDR3aa: CASSPLSRDEPSGQYF
v_gene: TRBV5-6
j_gene: TRBJ2-7
abundance: few
d_gene: NA

CDR3nt: TGTGCCAGCAGCTTGGTCGAGGGAAACTCCATCTTCTTT
CDR3aa: CASSLVEGNSIFF
v_gene: TRBV6-5
j_gene: TRBJ1-1
abundance: NA
d_gene: NA

CDR3nt: TGCAGCGTTCACAGGGGGAGGGAGCTGTTTTTT
CDR3aa: CSVHRGRELFF
v_gene: TRBV29-1
j_gene: TRBJ2-2
abundance: NA
d_gene: TRBD1

CDR3nt: TGTGCCAGCAGCCAAGGGGTGACAGGGATGGCAACTAATGAAAAACTGTTTTTT
CDR3aa: CASSQGVTGMATNEKLFF
v_gene: TRBV4-2
j_gene: TRBJ1-4
abundance: NA
d_gene: TRBD1

CDR3nt: TGCAGCGTGGTGCGCGGCACTGAAGCTTTCTTT
CDR3aa: CSVVRGTEAFF
v_gene: TRBV29-1
j_gene: TRBJ1-1
abundance: NA
d_gene: NA

CDR3nt: TGTGCCATCAGTGAGTCGAATCAGCCCCAGCATTTT
CDR3aa: CAISESNQPQHF
v_gene: TRBV10-3
j_gene: TRBJ1-5
abundance: few
d_gene: NA

CDR3nt: TGTGCCAGCTCACCAGGGACAGGCAACACTGAAGCTTTCTTT
CDR3aa: CASSPGTGNTEAFF
v_gene: TRBV18
j_gene: TRBJ1-1
abundance: NA
d_gene: TRBD1

CDR3nt: TGTGCCAGCAACTTCGGACAGGGGAGGGAGACCCAGTACTTC
CDR3aa: CASNFGQGRETQYF
v_gene: TRBV7-2
j_gene: TRBJ2-5
abundance: NA
d_gene: TRBD1

CDR3nt: TGTGCTGGAGGGAGGGACACTGAAGCTTTCTTT
CDR3aa: CAGGRDTEAFF
v_gene: TRBV7-9
j_gene: TRBJ1-1
abundance: NA
d_gene: NA

CDR3nt: TGCGCCAGCAGCGTGGACAGGCCAGCTAACTATGGCTACACCTTC
CDR3aa: CASSVDRPANYGYTF
v_gene: TRBV5-1
j_gene: TRBJ1-2
abundance: NA
d_gene: TRBD1

CDR3nt: TGTGCCAGCAGCTGGCCGGAGGGCAACTCCTACAATGAGCAGTTCTTC
CDR3aa: CASSWPEGNSYNEQFF
v_gene: TRBV7-9
j_gene: TRBJ2-1
abundance: NA
d_gene: NA

CDR3nt: TGCAGTGCTAGTACAGAAGAGACCCAGTACTTC
CDR3aa: CSASTEETQYF
v_gene: TRBV20-1
j_gene: TRBJ2-5
abundance: few
d_gene: NA

CDR3nt: TGTGCCAGCGGGTTGACTATCTCTGGGGCCAACGTCCTGACTTTC
CDR3aa: CASGLTISGANVLTF
v_gene: TRBV6-5
j_gene: TRBJ2-6
abundance: NA
d_gene: NA

CDR3nt: TGTGCCAGCAGCCTCCGGGGGTCCTTCTCTGGGGCCAACGTCCTGACTTTC
CDR3aa: CASSLRGSFSGANVLTF
v_gene: TRBV7-9
j_gene: TRBJ2-6
abundance: NA
d_gene: NA

CDR3nt: TGCGCCAGCAGCTCGGGACAGTACTACGAGCAGTACTTC
CDR3aa: CASSSGQYYEQYF
v_gene: TRBV5-1
j_gene: TRBJ2-7
abundance: NA
d_gene: TRBD1

CDR3nt: TGCAGTGCTAGTGCAGGCGGCGGCTACACCTTC
CDR3aa: CSASAGGGYTF
v_gene: TRBV20-1
j_gene: TRBJ1-2
abundance: NA
d_gene: NA